Listed below are T cell receptor beta chains from one sample, sequenced in a study of shared clonotypes between healthy human individuals. Sequenced by immunoSEQ multiplex PCR; TCRdb stores in-frame clones only, minus some. The sample yields around 1.1 million clones, 70% to 80% seen once. Sequenced input: memory CD4+ T cells from PBMCs. The origin of the receptors is a man between 18 and 29 years old in good health. Some clones in this sample may be carry-over from other donors' samples. CDR3s include the opening cysteine and the closing phenylalanine or tryptophan. A D gene is named only where the DNA matches it firmly. Some rows mark clone size as missing; the rest say once, few, many or name a class of expanded clone.

CDR3 DNA,CDR3 protein,clone size,V gene,D gene,J gene
TGTGCCAGCAGCCCCGGGGCACAGGGGGACTATGGCTACACCTTC,CASSPGAQGDYGYTF,NA,TRBV7-6,TRBD1,TRBJ1-2
TGCAGCGTTGAACCAAGGGATCGTGAGCAGTTCTTC,CSVEPRDREQFF,NA,TRBV29-1,NA,TRBJ2-1
TGCGCCAGCAGTGATAGCCTTCTCTCCAGGCGCCATGAGCAGTTCTTC,CASSDSLLSRRHEQFF,NA,TRBV10-1,NA,TRBJ2-1
TGTGCCAGCAGGACCAGAGCGGGAGGGAGCACCGGGGAGCTGTTTTTT,CASRTRAGGSTGELFF,NA,TRBV2,TRBD2,TRBJ2-2
TGTGCCAGCAGAGGGGCCGGGGAGCAGTACTTC,CASRGAGEQYF,NA,TRBV5-6,NA,TRBJ2-7
TGTGCCAGCAGTGTGGGCGGACTCGAGCAGTACTTC,CASSVGGLEQYF,many,TRBV28,NA,TRBJ2-7
TGTGCCAGCAGCGCCGGCCGGATCTCCTACAATGAGCAGTTCTTC,CASSAGRISYNEQFF,NA,TRBV9,NA,TRBJ2-1
TGTGCCAGCAGCTTAGGGAACAGGGGAGGTCAGCCCCAGCATTTT,CASSLGNRGGQPQHF,NA,TRBV7-6,TRBD1,TRBJ1-5
TGTGCCAGCACCCTAGGGGGCAGGCCCCACGAGCAGTACTTC,CASTLGGRPHEQYF,NA,TRBV5-6,TRBD1,TRBJ2-7
TGCGCCAGAACCTCCGGGACAAAAACCATGAACACTGAAGCTTTCTTT,CARTSGTKTMNTEAFF,NA,TRBV10-1,NA,TRBJ1-1
TGTGCCAGCAGTAACCAGAGGGGGGCGAACACTGAAGCTTTCTTT,CASSNQRGANTEAFF,once,TRBV6-5,NA,TRBJ1-1
TGTGCCAGCAGCGGAGCTAGCGCCTCCTACAATGAGCAGTTCTTC,CASSGASASYNEQFF,NA,TRBV5-6,NA,TRBJ2-1
TGTGCCAGCAGCTTTCGGGGGGAAGGTGAAAAACTGTTTTTT,CASSFRGEGEKLFF,few,TRBV5-4,NA,TRBJ1-4
TGTGCCAGCAGCCCCTCGGGCAGGGCGGACGAGCAGTACTTC,CASSPSGRADEQYF,few,TRBV4-2,NA,TRBJ2-7
TGTGCCAGCAGCTTGGGACTAGCGGGTGTGGAGACCCAGTACTTC,CASSLGLAGVETQYF,many,TRBV7-3,TRBD2,TRBJ2-5
TGTGCCAGCAGGAGGGTGGGGGCCGTTAATGAAAAACTGTTTTTT,CASRRVGAVNEKLFF,NA,TRBV28,NA,TRBJ1-4
TGTGCCAGCAGCGCACAACAGGGCTACGAGCAGTACTTC,CASSAQQGYEQYF,NA,TRBV5-4,NA,TRBJ2-7